The T cell receptor beta chain described here comes from a study of control samples from healthy donors and cancer patients. Germline assignment: CDR1 KGHDR and CDR2 SFDVKD. This CDR3 is built from 16 residues. Trimming left V 3 bases short and J 4 bases short, with 15 bases between. Method: immunoSEQ multiplex PCR; TCRdb's copy keeps in-frame clones and lacks some. The table includes more than 60,000 clones, about 90% detected once. The sample comprised PBMCs. The source of this sequence is a man aged 60-69 years with colorectal cancer. V and J are TRBV24-1 and TRBJ2-1; unclear D gene. CDR3 nucleotides: TGTGCCACCAGTGATCCCCCGGTTGGTGGTTACAATGAGCAGTTCTTC. Translated: CATSDPPVGGYNEQFF.